This T cell receptor beta chain was sequenced during a study of OX40 agonist ivuxolimab in advanced cancers. Whole-study context: Dose-escalation patients' cancers were hepatocellular carcinoma, melanoma, renal cell or head and neck cancer.

The CDR3 loop spans 16 amino acids. Per germline, CDR1 MNHNY and CDR2 SVGAGI (reference sequence). Trimming took 0 bases from V and 0 from J; bases not matched to a gene: 4. Autoimmune disease history or systemic immunosuppression disqualified patients. Data came from immunoSEQ multiplex PCR; TCRdb stores just in-frame clones and leaves some out. The sample has 50,000 to 75,000 clones; 85% to 90% are singletons. This clonotype was sampled from an adult with an advanced solid tumor such as melanoma, head and neck, liver or kidney cancer. The chain recombines TRBV6-6 with TRBJ2-7, with 8 bases matching TRBD1. The source material was CD4+ or CD8+ T cells sorted from blood, sampled in a trial of the OX40 agonist ivuxolimab. CDR3 sequence reads: CASSYSGGQDSYEQYF. CDR3 DNA: TGTGCCAGCAGTTACTCGGGGGGACAGGACTCCTACGAGCAGTACTTC.